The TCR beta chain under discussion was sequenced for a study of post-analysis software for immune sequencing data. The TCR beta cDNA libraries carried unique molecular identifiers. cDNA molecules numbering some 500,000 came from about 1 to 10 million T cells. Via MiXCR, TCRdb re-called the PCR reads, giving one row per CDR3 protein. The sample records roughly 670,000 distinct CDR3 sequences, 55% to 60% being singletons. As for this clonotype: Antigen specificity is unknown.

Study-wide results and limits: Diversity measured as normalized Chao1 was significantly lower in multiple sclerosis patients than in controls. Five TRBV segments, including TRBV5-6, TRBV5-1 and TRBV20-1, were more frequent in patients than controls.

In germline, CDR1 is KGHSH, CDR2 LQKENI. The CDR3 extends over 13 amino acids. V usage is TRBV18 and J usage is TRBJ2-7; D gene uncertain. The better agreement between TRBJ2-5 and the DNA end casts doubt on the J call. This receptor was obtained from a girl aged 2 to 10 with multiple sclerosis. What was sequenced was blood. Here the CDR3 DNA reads TGTGCCAGCTCACCGGACGTTGTAGAGACCCAGTACTTC. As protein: CASSPDVVETQYF.